The sequence of this T cell receptor (beta chain) was determined in a study of breast tumors, draining lymph nodes, adjacent tissues. Regarding the study as a whole: Tumor repertoires ranked between lymph nodes and nontumor tissue in diversity, with V and J gene preferences. The lymph node origin of tumor T cells was framed as consistent with a hypothesis, not demonstrated. Luminal-like breast cancer showed significantly greater tumor-nontumor repertoire similarity than basal-like breast cancer did.

In this sample, this clonotype turned up once. The antigen is unknown. Samples came from axillary lymph nodes draining the breast cancer. The V gene lost 2 bases and the J gene lost 6 bases, with 15 bases spanning the gap. CDR3 size: 15 residues. Germline CDR1 and CDR2: KGHDR and SFDVKD. Each CDR3 protein gets one entry after TCRdb re-called the multiplex PCR reads with MiXCR. The sample holds about 230,000 distinct CDR3 sequences, approximately 30% seen once. The chain combines TRBV24-1 with TRBJ1-2, with no clear D. The sequence derives from a female donor with breast cancer. Some clones in this sample may be carry-over from other donors' samples. Sequenced material: axillary lymph node tissue. CDR3 in amino acids: CATSDSEEALDGYTF. The CDR3 DNA reads TGTGCCACCAGTGATTCGGAGGAGGCCCTCGATGGCTACACCTTC.